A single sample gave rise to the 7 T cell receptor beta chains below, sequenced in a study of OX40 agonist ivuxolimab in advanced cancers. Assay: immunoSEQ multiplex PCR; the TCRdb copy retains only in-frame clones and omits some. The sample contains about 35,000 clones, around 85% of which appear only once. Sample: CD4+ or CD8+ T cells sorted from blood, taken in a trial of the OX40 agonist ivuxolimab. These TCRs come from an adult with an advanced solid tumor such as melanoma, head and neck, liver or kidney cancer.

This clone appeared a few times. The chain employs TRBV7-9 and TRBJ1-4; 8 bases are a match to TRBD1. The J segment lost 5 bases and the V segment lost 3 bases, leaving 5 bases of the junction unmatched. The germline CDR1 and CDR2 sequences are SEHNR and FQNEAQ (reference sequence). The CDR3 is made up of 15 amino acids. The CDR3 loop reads CASSLLGQENEKLFF. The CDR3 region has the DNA TGTGCCAGCAGCTTGCTGGGACAGGAGAATGAAAAACTGTTTTTT.

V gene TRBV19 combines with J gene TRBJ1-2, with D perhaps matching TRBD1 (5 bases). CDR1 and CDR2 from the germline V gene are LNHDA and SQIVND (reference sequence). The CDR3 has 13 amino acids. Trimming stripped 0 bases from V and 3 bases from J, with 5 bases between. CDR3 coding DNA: TGTGCCAGTAGTATAGAAGGGGACTATGGCTACACCTTC. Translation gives CASSIEGDYGYTF.

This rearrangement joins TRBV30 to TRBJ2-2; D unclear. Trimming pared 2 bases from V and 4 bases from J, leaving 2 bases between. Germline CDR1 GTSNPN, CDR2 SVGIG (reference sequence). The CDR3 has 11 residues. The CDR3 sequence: CAWSFTGELFF. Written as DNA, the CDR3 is TGTGCCTGGAGTTTCACCGGGGAGCTGTTTTTT.

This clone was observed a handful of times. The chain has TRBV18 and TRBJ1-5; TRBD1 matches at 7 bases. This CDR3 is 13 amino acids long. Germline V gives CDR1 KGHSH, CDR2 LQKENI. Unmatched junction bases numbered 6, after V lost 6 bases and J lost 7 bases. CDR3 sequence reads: CASSLGTEQPQHF. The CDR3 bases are TGTGCCAGCTCCCTAGGGACAGAACAGCCCCAGCATTTT.

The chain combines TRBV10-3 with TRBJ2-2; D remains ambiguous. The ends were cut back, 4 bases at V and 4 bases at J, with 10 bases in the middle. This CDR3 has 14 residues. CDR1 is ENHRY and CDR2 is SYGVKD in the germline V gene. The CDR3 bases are TGTGCCATCAGTGTCGCCCCCCCCACCGGGGAGCTGTTTTTT. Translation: CAISVAPPTGELFF.

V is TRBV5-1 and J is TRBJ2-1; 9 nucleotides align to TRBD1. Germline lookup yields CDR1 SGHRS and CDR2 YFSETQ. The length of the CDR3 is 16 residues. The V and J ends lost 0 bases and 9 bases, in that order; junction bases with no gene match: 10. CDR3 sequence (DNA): TGCGCCAGCAGCTTGGAAGGGACAGGGAGCCCGGGTGAGCAGTTCTTC. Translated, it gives CASSLEGTGSPGEQFF.

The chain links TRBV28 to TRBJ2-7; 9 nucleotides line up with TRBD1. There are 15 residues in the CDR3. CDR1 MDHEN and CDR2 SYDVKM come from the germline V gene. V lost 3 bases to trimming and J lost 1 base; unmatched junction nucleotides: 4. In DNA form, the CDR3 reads TGTGCCAGCAGTTTTGTGACAGGGGGTTCCTACGAGCAGTACTTC. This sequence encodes CASSFVTGGSYEQYF. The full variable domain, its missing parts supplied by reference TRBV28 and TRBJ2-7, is DVKVTQSSRYLVKRTGEKVFLECVQDMDHENMFWYRQDPGLGLRLIYFSYDVKMKEKGDIPEGYSVSREKKERFSLILESASTNQTSMYLCASSFVTGGSYEQYFGPGTRLTVT.